This T cell receptor beta chain comes out of a study of cytomegalovirus exposure and HLA in healthy donors. A multiplex PCR was run with 60 Vbeta primers and 13 Jbeta primers. Libraries were prepared by immunoSEQ multiplex PCR; TCRdb keeps only in-frame clonotypes and omits some of them. The table has about 130,000 clones, roughly a tenth seen once; the top ten hold 3.5% to 5%. The sample holds a few counts of this clone. Its target is not known. Unrecorded immune exposures were likely, despite nominal health at sampling. The CDR3 loop spans 12 amino acids. Trimming cost V 6 bases and J 4 bases, with 9 bases left between them. CDR1 is LNHDA and CDR2 is SQIVND in the germline V gene (reference sequence). Findings and limits, study-wide: Associated with cytomegalovirus, according to the listing, were 150 to 200 TCR beta chains. Researchers reported in a later analysis that a missense DCLRE1C variant was tied to TCR beta V- and J-gene trimming. It was confirmed in vitro that a few of the CMV-associated chains were specific for CMV antigens.

The rearrangement links TRBV19 to TRBJ1-2; weak D call: TRBD1 (5 bases). Sequencing used PBMCs. The sequence was collected from a woman in her late teens or twenties in good health and CMV-seropositive. CDR3 bases: TGTGCCAGTAGAAGGGGCGGCTATGGCTACACCTTC. Translated, it gives CASRRGGYGYTF.